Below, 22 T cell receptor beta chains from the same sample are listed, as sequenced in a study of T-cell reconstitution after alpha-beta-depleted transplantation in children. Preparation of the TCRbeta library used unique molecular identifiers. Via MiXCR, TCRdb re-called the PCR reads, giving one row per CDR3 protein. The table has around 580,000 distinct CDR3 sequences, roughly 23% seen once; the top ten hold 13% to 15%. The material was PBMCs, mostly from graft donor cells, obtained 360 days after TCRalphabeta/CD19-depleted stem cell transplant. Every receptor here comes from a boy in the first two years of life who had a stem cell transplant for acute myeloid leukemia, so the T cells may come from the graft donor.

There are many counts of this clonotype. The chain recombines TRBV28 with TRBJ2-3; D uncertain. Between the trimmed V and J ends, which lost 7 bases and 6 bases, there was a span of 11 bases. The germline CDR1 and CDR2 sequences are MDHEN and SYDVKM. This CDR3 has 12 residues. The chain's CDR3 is CASTGPLDTQYF. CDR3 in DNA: TGTGCCAGCACTGGCCCCCTGGATACGCAGTATTTT.

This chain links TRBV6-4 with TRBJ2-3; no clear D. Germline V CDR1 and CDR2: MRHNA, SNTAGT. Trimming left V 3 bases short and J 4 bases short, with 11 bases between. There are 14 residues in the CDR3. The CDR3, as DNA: TGTGCCAGCAGTGAAGAGATCAACGCAGATACGCAGTATTTT. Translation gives CASSEEINADTQYF.

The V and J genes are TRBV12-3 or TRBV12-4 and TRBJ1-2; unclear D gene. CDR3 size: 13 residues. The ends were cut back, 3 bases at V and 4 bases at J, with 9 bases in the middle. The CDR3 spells CASSFWRPYGYTF. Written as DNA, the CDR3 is TGTGCCAGCAGTTTCTGGAGACCCTATGGCTACACCTTC.

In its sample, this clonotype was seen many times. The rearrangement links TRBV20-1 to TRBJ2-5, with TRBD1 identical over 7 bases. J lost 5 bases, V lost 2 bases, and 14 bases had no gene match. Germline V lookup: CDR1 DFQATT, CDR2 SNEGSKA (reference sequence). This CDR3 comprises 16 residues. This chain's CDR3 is CSARPPTGLRKETQYF. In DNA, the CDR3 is TGCAGTGCTAGACCCCCGACAGGGCTAAGGAAGGAGACCCAGTACTTC.

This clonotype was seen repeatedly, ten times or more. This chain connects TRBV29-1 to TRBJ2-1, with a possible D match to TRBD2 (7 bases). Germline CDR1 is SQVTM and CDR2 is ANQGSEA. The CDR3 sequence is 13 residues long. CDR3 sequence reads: CGGAISSYNEQFF. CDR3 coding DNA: TGCGGGGGGGCGATATCATCCTACAATGAGCAGTTCTTC.

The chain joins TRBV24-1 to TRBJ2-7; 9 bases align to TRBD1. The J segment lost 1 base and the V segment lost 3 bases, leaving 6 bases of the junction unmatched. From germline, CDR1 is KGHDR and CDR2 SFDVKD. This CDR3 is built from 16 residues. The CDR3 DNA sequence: TGTGCCACCAGTGATGAGCCCGGGACAGGGTCCTACGAGCAGTACTTC. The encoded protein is CATSDEPGTGSYEQYF.

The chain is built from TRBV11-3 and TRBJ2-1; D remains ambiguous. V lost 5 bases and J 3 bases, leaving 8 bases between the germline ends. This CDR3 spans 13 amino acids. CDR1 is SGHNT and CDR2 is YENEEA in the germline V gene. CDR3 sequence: CASSHQDYNEQFF. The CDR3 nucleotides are TGTGCCAGCAGCCACCAGGACTACAATGAGCAGTTCTTC. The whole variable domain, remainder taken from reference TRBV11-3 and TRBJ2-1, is EAGVVQSPRYKIIEKKQPVAFWCNPISGHNTLYWYLQNLGQGPELLIRYENEEAVDDSQLPKDRFSAERLKGVDSTLKIQPAELGDSAVYLCASSHQDYNEQFFGPGTRLTVL.

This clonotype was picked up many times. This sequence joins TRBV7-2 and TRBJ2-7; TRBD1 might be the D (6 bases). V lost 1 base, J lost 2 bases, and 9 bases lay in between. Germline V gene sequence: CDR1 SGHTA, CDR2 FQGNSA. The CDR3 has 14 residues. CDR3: CASSLGTGTYEQYV. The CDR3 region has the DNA TGTGCCAGCAGCTTAGGAACAGGGACCTACGAGCAGTACGTC.

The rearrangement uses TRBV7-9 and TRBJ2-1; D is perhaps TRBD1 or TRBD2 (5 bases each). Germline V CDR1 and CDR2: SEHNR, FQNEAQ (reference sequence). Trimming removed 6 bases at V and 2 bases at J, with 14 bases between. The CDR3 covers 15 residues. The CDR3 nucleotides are TGTGCCAGCAGTCGTCGGGACGGAACCTACAATGAGCAGTTCTTC. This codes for CASSRRDGTYNEQFF.

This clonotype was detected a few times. In DNA, the CDR3 is TGTGCCAGCAGAGCCGGGACAGGGGGCGGTACGAACACCGGGGAGCTGTTTTTT. Translating gives CASRAGTGGGTNTGELFF. V and J are TRBV12-3 or TRBV12-4 and TRBJ2-2, with 12 bases aligning to TRBD1. The CDR3 contains 18 residues. V was clipped by 6 bases and J by 0 bases; unmatched bases: 8.

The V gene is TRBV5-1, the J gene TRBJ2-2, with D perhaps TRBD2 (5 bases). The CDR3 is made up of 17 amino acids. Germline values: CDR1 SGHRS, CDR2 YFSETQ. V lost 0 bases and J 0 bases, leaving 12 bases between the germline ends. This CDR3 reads CASSLAAGLANTGELFF. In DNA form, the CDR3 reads TGCGCCAGCAGCTTGGCCGCGGGCCTCGCGAACACCGGGGAGCTGTTTTTT.

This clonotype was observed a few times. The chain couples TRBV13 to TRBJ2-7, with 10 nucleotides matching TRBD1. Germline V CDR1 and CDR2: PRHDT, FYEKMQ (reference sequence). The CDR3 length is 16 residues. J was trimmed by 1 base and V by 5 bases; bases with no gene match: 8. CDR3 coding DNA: TGTGCCAGCAGCACCAGACAGGGGGCAAAGTCCTACGAGCAGTACTTC. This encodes CASSTRQGAKSYEQYF.

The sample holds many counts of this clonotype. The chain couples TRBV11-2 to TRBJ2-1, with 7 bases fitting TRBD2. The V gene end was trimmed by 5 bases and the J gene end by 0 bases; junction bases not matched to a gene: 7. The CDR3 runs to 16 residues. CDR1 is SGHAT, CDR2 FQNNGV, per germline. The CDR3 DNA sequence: TGTGCCAGCAGCCTACAGCGGGGAAGCTCCTACAATGAGCAGTTCTTC. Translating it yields CASSLQRGSSYNEQFF.

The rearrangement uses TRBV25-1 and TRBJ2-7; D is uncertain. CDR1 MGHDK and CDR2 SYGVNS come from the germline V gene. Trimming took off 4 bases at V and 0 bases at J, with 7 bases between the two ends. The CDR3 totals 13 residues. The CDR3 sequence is CASSVASSYEQYF. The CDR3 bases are TGTGCCAGCAGTGTGGCGAGCTCCTACGAGCAGTACTTC.

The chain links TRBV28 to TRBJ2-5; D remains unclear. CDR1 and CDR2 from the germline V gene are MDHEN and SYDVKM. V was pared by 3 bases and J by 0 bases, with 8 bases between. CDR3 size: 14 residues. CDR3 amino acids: CASSFLRYQETQYF. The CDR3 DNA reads TGTGCCAGCAGTTTCTTACGGTACCAAGAGACCCAGTACTTC. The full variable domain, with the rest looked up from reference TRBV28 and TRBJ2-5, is DVKVTQSSRYLVKRTGEKVFLECVQDMDHENMFWYRQDPGLGLRLIYFSYDVKMKEKGDIPEGYSVSREKKERFSLILESASTNQTSMYLCASSFLRYQETQYFGPGTRLLVL.

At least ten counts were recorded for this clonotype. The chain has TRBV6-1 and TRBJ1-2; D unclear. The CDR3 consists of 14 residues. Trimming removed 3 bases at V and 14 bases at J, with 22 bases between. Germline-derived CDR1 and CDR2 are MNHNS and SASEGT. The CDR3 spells CASSETNPSFRGTF. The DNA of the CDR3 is TGTGCCAGCAGTGAGACGAATCCCAGCTTCCGGGGAACCTTC.

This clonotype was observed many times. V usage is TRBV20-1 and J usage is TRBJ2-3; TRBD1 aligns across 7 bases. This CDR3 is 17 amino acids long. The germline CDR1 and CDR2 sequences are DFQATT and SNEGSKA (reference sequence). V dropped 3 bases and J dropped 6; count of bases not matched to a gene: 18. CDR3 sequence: CSASSSARVDRVDTQYF. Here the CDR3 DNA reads TGCAGTGCTAGTTCCTCTGCTAGGGTCGACAGGGTCGATACGCAGTATTTT.

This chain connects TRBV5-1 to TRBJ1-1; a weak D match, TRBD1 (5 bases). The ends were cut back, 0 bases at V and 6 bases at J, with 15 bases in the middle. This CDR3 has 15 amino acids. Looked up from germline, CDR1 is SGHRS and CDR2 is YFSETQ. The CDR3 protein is CASSLGSGHRSEAFF. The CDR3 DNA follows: TGCGCCAGCAGCTTGGGTTCAGGGCATAGGTCTGAAGCTTTCTTT.

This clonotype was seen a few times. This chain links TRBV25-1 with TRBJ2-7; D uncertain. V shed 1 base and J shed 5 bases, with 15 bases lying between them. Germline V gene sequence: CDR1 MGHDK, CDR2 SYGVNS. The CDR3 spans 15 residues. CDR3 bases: TGTGCCAGCAGTGAATGGTTTGGGGTTTCGCACGAGCAGTACGTC. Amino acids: CASSEWFGVSHEQYV.

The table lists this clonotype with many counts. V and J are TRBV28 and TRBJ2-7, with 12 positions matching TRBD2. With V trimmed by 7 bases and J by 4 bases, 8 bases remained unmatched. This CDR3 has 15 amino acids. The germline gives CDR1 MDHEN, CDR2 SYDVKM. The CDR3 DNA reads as TGTGCCAGCAACCCAACTAGCGGGGGGCCTTACGAGCAGTACGTC. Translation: CASNPTSGGPYEQYV.

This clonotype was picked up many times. This CDR3 is CASSSPLGSGGYNEQFF. The CDR3 DNA reads TGTGCCAGCAGCTCTCCGTTAGGTAGCGGGGGTTACAATGAGCAGTTCTTC. The chain joins TRBV13 to TRBJ2-1, with 9 positions matching TRBD2. CDR3 size: 17 residues. Germline V gene lookup returns CDR1 PRHDT and CDR2 FYEKMQ (reference sequence). The V and J ends lost 4 bases and 4 bases, in that order; junction bases with no gene match: 11.

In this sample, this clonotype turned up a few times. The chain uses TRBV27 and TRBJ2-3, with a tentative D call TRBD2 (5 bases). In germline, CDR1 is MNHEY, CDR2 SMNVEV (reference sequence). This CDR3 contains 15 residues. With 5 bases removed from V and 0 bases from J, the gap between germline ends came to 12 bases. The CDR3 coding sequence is TGTGCCAGCAGTCCGCTCCCGGGGAGCACAGATACGCAGTATTTT. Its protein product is CASSPLPGSTDTQYF.